The 29 T cell receptor beta chains in this list originate from one sample, sequenced in a study of blood T cell repertoires in COVID-19. TCRdb's copy holds only in-frame clones and misses some; the assay was immunoSEQ multiplex PCR. The data show about 60,000 clones, around nine tenths seen once. The source material was peripheral blood. Receptor source: an older woman with active COVID-19.

This sequence joins TRBV7-2 and TRBJ1-6; 7 bases agree with TRBD1. This CDR3 region has 15 residues. Trimming took 5 bases from V and 5 from J; bases not matched to a gene: 6. Germline V gene data show CDR1 as SGHTA and CDR2 as FQGNSA. DNA for the CDR3: TGTGCCAGCAGCGCCTCGACAGGGAATAATTCACCCCTCCACTTT. It yields the protein CASSASTGNNSPLHF.

In its sample, this clone was seen once. This chain connects TRBV6-4 to TRBJ1-1; weak D call: TRBD1 (5 bases). V was shortened by 3 bases and J by 5 bases, with 10 bases between the two germline ends. Per germline, CDR1 MRHNA and CDR2 SNTAGT. This CDR3 has 13 amino acids. The CDR3 is CASSEGRGTEAFF. DNA for the CDR3: TGTGCCAGCAGTGAGGGGCGAGGAACTGAAGCTTTCTTT.

This sequence joins TRBV19 and TRBJ1-5; 7 bases are a match to TRBD1. The V segment lost 5 bases and the J segment 4 bases; nucleotides outside the gene matches: 5. CDR3 length: 14 amino acids. The germline V gene encodes CDR1 LNHDA and CDR2 SQIVND (reference sequence). CDR3 region: CASSPGGWNQPQHF. The CDR3 coding sequence is TGTGCCAGTAGTCCAGGGGGGTGGAATCAGCCCCAGCATTTT. Using reference TRBV19 and TRBJ1-5 for the parts outside the CDR3, the full variable domain is DGGITQSPKYLFRKEGQNVTLSCEQNLNHDAMYWYRQDPGQGLRLIYYSQIVNDFQKGDIAEGYSVSREKKESFPLTVTSAQKNPTAFYLCASSPGGWNQPQHFGDGTRLSIL.

The chain links TRBV4-1 to TRBJ1-1; D gene ambiguous. Looked up from germline, CDR1 is MGHRA and CDR2 is YSYEKL. The CDR3 loop spans 13 amino acids. The V end lost 5 bases, the J end lost 3 bases, and 10 bases lay between the germline ends. Here the CDR3 DNA reads TGCGCCAGCAGCACCCAGGTATACACTGAAGCTTTCTTT. It yields the protein CASSTQVYTEAFF.

This chain links TRBV6-5 with TRBJ1-4; 7 bases align to TRBD1. The CDR3 covers 15 residues. With V trimmed by 3 bases and J by 6 bases, 7 bases remained unmatched. From germline, CDR1 is MNHEY and CDR2 SVGAGI. Here the CDR3 DNA reads TGTGCCAGCAGTTATAGGGGGCGGTCTGATGAAAAACTGTTTTTT. It yields the protein CASSYRGRSDEKLFF.

This sequence joins TRBV5-6 and TRBJ2-2, with TRBD1 matching 10 bases. CDR1 SGHDT and CDR2 YYEEEE come from the germline V gene. The CDR3 is 17 amino acids. With 4 bases clipped from V and 5 bases from J, the junction kept 11 bases outside the gene matches. The chain's CDR3 is CASSRYTRGQGTGELFF. DNA of the CDR3: TGTGCCAGCAGCCGCTACACTAGGGGACAGGGGACCGGGGAGCTGTTTTTT.

The chain recombines TRBV6-5 with TRBJ2-5, with a tentative D call TRBD2 (6 bases). Trimming pared 6 bases from V and 2 bases from J, leaving 10 bases between. The CDR3 consists of 13 residues. Germline CDR1 MNHEY, CDR2 SVGAGI. The CDR3 region is CASSPGRQETQYF. The CDR3 nucleotides are TGTGCCAGCAGCCCGGGGAGGCAAGAGACCCAGTACTTC.

The chain joins TRBV19 to TRBJ2-2; D might be TRBD2 (7 bases). The CDR3 has 15 amino acids. V was clipped by 6 bases and J by 4 bases, with 15 bases between them. The germline CDR1 and CDR2 sequences are LNHDA and SQIVND (reference sequence). The DNA for the CDR3 is TGTGCCAGTAGAGAGGGGGGGGTCGCCACCGGGGAGCTGTTTTTT. Translating gives CASREGGVATGELFF.

The gene calls are TRBV9 and TRBJ2-7; TRBD2 aligns across 7 bases. The V gene end was trimmed by 4 bases and the J gene end by 4 bases; junction bases not matched to a gene: 8. CDR1 is SGDLS and CDR2 is YYNGEE in the germline V gene. The CDR3 contains 14 residues. This CDR3 is CASSLSGAPYEQYF. CDR3 sequence (DNA): TGTGCCAGCAGCTTGAGCGGGGCACCTTACGAGCAGTACTTC.

The chain joins TRBV3-1 (or the pseudogene TRBV3-2) to TRBJ1-2; D is possibly TRBD1 (6 bases). Trimming shortened V by 6 bases and J by 4 bases, and 18 bases separated the two germline ends. CDR1 LGHDT and CDR2 YNNKEL come from the germline V gene (reference sequence). The CDR3 sequence is 15 residues long. DNA of the CDR3: TGTGCCAGCAGTCAAACGAGGGGGTCCTTCTATGGCTACACCTTC. As protein: CASSQTRGSFYGYTF.

V usage is TRBV6-1 and J usage is TRBJ1-2; a possible D gene is TRBD1 (5 bases). Trimming shortened V by 0 bases and J by 2 bases, and 7 bases separated the two germline ends. Germline V lookup: CDR1 MNHNS, CDR2 SASEGT. The CDR3 has 14 amino acids. The CDR3 is CASSEAGGNYGYTF. CDR3 coding DNA: TGTGCCAGCAGTGAAGCGGGGGGAAACTATGGCTACACCTTC.

This clone is a singleton in its sample. V is TRBV9 and J is TRBJ1-3, with D maybe TRBD1 (5 bases). Trimming left V 0 bases short and J 4 bases short, with 8 bases between. CDR3 size: 14 residues. From germline, CDR1 is SGDLS and CDR2 YYNGEE. CDR3 protein: CASSVEGAGNTIYF. CDR3 nucleotides: TGTGCCAGCAGCGTAGAAGGGGCCGGAAACACCATATATTTT.

The chain has TRBV19 and TRBJ1-3, with a weak D call TRBD1 (5 bases). Germline lookup yields CDR1 LNHDA and CDR2 SQIVND (reference sequence). V lost 7 bases to trimming and J lost 8 bases, with 18 bases between them. The CDR3 is 14 residues long. For the CDR3, the DNA is TGTGCCAGTACTCGCGGGACGTGGGGGGACACCATATATTTT. This gives the protein CASTRGTWGDTIYF.

This sequence joins TRBV15 and TRBJ1-3, with D perhaps TRBD1 (5 bases). This CDR3 is 17 amino acids long. V was pared by 0 bases and J by 0 bases, with 12 bases between. Germline V CDR1 and CDR2: LNHNV, YYDKDF (reference sequence). The CDR3 loop is CATSRDKGSVSGNTIYF. Here the CDR3 DNA reads TGTGCCACCAGCAGAGATAAGGGGTCGGTCTCTGGAAACACCATATATTTT.

The CDR3: CASSGTESNQPQHF. CDR3 nucleotide sequence: TGTGCCAGCAGCGGGACAGAGAGCAATCAGCCCCAGCATTTT. The V and J genes are TRBV2 and TRBJ1-5; 7 positions match TRBD1. With V trimmed by 6 bases and J by 1 base, 3 bases remained unmatched. Germline values: CDR1 SNHLY, CDR2 FYNNEI. The CDR3 length is 14 residues.

The chain carries TRBV1 and TRBJ1-5; TRBD1 reflects the table's D call only, with no check against the DNA. TRBV1 is a listed pseudogene. The CDR3 has 19 amino acids. The CDR3 DNA sequence: TGCACCAGCAGCTTATATCCGGAGACAGGGGAAAGATGCAATCAGCCCCAGCATTTT. Its protein product is CTSSLYPETGERCNQPQHF.

The chain links TRBV5-1 to TRBJ2-3; 11 bases are a match to TRBD2. This CDR3 contains 15 residues. V shed 0 bases, J shed 7 bases, and the junction held 4 bases outside the gene matches. Germline-derived CDR1 and CDR2 are SGHRS and YFSETQ. DNA for the CDR3: TGCGCCAGCAGCTTGGAAGTAGCGGGGGGGAATACGCAGTATTTT. Encoded protein: CASSLEVAGGNTQYF.

V usage is TRBV11-2 and J usage is TRBJ1-1; D unresolved. The CDR3 is made up of 12 amino acids. Trimming stripped 5 bases from V and 1 base from J, with 5 bases between. The germline V gene has CDR1 SGHAT and CDR2 FQNNGV. This CDR3 is CASSLRNTEAFF. In DNA form, the CDR3 reads TGTGCCAGCAGCCTGAGGAACACTGAAGCTTTCTTT.

The chain uses TRBV5-8 and TRBJ2-2, with TRBD2 identical over 10 bases. Germline CDR1 reads SGHTS; CDR2 reads YDEGEE. The CDR3 totals 17 residues. V shed 0 bases and J 5 bases; nucleotides not matched to a gene: 7. DNA for the CDR3: TGTGCCAGCAGCTTGGATCTCCTAGCGGGGGTTACCGGGGAGCTGTTTTTT. Protein sequence: CASSLDLLAGVTGELFF. Based on the CDR3 plus reference TRBV5-8 and TRBJ2-2, the full variable domain is EAGVTQSPTHLIKTRGQQATLRCSPISGHTSVYWYQQALGLGLQFLLWYDEGEERNRGNFPPRFSGRQFPNYSSELNVNALELEDSALYLCASSLDLLAGVTGELFFGEGSRLTVL.

This clone showed up just a few times. V and J are TRBV7-9 and TRBJ1-5, with D unresolved. This CDR3 region has 14 residues. Trimming left V 2 bases short and J 4 bases short, with 9 bases between. Germline-derived CDR1 and CDR2 are SEHNR and FQNEAQ (reference sequence). The CDR3 is CASSLSTANQPQHF. DNA for the CDR3: TGTGCCAGCAGCTTAAGTACAGCTAATCAGCCCCAGCATTTT.

The V and J genes are TRBV19 and TRBJ1-2, with 8 bases identical to TRBD1. This CDR3 has 13 amino acids. Germline CDR1 LNHDA, CDR2 SQIVND (reference sequence). Trimming took 7 bases from V and 4 from J; bases not matched to a gene: 5. The CDR3 nucleotides are TGTGCCAGTAACGTTGACAGGGGCTATGGCTACACCTTC. The encoded protein is CASNVDRGYGYTF.

A single count supports this clone. V gene TRBV9 combines with J gene TRBJ2-3; 9 bases line up with TRBD2. This CDR3 region has 15 residues. The V gene end was trimmed by 2 bases and the J gene end by 2 bases; junction bases not matched to a gene: 3. Germline V gives CDR1 SGDLS, CDR2 YYNGEE. The CDR3 nucleotides read TGTGCCAGCAGCGTCAGCGGGGGGTACACAGATACGCAGTATTTT. Translated: CASSVSGGYTDTQYF.

The CDR3 DNA reads TGTGCCAGCAGTGAATATTTGACAGGCACTGGAAACACCATATATTTT. It is translated as CASSEYLTGTGNTIYF. The V call is TRBV6-1, the J call TRBJ1-3, with a weak D call TRBD1 (6 bases). Germline loops: CDR1 MNHNS, CDR2 SASEGT. Trimming shortened V by 2 bases and J by 2 bases, and 13 bases separated the two germline ends. The CDR3 runs 16 residues.

This rearrangement joins TRBV7-6 to TRBJ1-1; D is perhaps TRBD1 (6 bases). This CDR3 is 14 amino acids long. The germline V and J ends were trimmed by 3 bases and 1 base, with 9 bases remaining between them. Germline V gene data show CDR1 as SGHVS and CDR2 as FNYEAQ. The CDR3 region is CASSFGDKNTEAFF. As DNA, the CDR3 is TGTGCCAGCAGCTTTGGGGACAAGAACACTGAAGCTTTCTTT.

The rearrangement links TRBV29-1 to TRBJ1-5; 7 bases are shared with TRBD1. Germline V gene lookup returns CDR1 SQVTM and CDR2 ANQGSEA. With V trimmed by 3 bases and J by 4 bases, 3 bases remained unmatched. The CDR3 consists of 13 residues. The CDR3 nucleotides are TGCAGCGTTGAGGCAGGGGGGAATCAGCCCCAGCATTTT. Amino acid sequence: CSVEAGGNQPQHF.

This chain joins TRBV6-2 or TRBV6-3 and TRBJ1-1; maybe TRBD1 (5 bases). Trimming shortened V by 0 bases and J by 1 base, and 6 bases separated the two germline ends. Germline CDR1 is MNHEY and CDR2 is SVGEGT. The CDR3 runs 14 residues. Here the CDR3 reads CASSYSRGNTEAFF. In DNA, the CDR3 is TGTGCCAGCAGTTACTCAAGGGGGAACACTGAAGCTTTCTTT.

This clone was counted a single time. This chain joins TRBV19 and TRBJ2-6; tentative D call: TRBD2 (6 bases). V was trimmed by 3 bases and J by 4 bases, leaving 28 bases between them. This CDR3 comprises 21 residues. The V gene's germline CDR1 is LNHDA and CDR2 SQIVND (reference sequence). The chain's CDR3 is CASSMWPVTAGGIGGANVLTF. The CDR3 DNA reads TGTGCCAGTAGTATGTGGCCGGTGACAGCCGGGGGTATCGGAGGGGCCAACGTCCTGACTTTC.

This clone showed up just a few times. The chain combines TRBV2 with TRBJ1-6; 7 nucleotides line up with TRBD1. Germline CDR1 is SNHLY and CDR2 is FYNNEI. This CDR3 has 12 residues. Trimming cost V 5 bases and J 9 bases; bases outside gene matches: 1. The CDR3 nucleotides are TGTGCCAGCAGTAGACAGGGTTCACCCCTCCACTTT. This sequence encodes CASSRQGSPLHF.

J is TRBJ2-1 and V is TRBV20-1, with 8 bases fitting TRBD2. The germline gives CDR1 DFQATT, CDR2 SNEGSKA (reference sequence). The V segment lost 3 bases and the J segment 6 bases; nucleotides outside the gene matches: 1. There are 12 residues in the CDR3. CDR3 residues: CSASRGGNEQFF. The CDR3, as DNA: TGCAGTGCTAGTCGGGGGGGCAATGAGCAGTTCTTC.